Listed below are T cell receptor beta chains from one sample, sequenced in a study of beta chain features in type 1 diabetes. The table came from immunoSEQ multiplex PCR; TCRdb's copy has only in-frame clones and leaves some out. The sample lists 860,000 or so clones, roughly a sixth occurring once. The sample was naive CD4+ T cells from blood. These receptor sequences come from a woman in her late teens or twenties in good health. Each CDR3 is given with its conserved first and last residue. Part of the rows lack a size; the others show once, few, many or a class for expanded clones.

size	J	V	CDR3
.	TRBJ2-2	TRBV6-1	CASSEAIRTGELFF
few	TRBJ2-3	TRBV7-9	CASSFIGSGTDTQYF
few	TRBJ2-5	TRBV6-6	CASRGVSKETQYF
few	TRBJ2-6	TRBV2	CASSDEGSGANVLTF
few	TRBJ2-1	TRBV7-3	CASSLLPGLNNEQFF
.	TRBJ2-1	TRBV21-1	CASSKRSRGTVSNEQFF
few	.	TRBV9	CASSVAPGNRGSSYEQYF
.	TRBJ1-2	TRBV28	CASSLNPISNYGYTF
few	TRBJ2-5	TRBV7-2	CASSTAYQETQYF
few	TRBJ1-2	TRBV5-6	CASSPVGGQGIYGYTF
few	TRBJ2-5	TRBV4-3	CASSQHRPGSWGVRGETQYF
few	TRBJ2-1	TRBV29-1	CSAGDSYNEQFF
few	TRBJ2-3	TRBV20-1	CSARDTDTQYF
few	TRBJ2-3	TRBV7-3	CASSPGDAWDTQYF
.	TRBJ2-1	TRBV27	CASRGLAGGEQFF
few	TRBJ1-1	TRBV7-2	CASSSRRPGANTEAFF
few	TRBJ2-5	TRBV5-1	CASSYGTGETQYF
few	TRBJ2-1	TRBV7-8	CASSYTDSYNEQFF
.	TRBJ2-1	TRBV7-2	CASSQTGYNEQFF
.	TRBJ1-1	TRBV9	CASSATLGENTEAFF
few	TRBJ1-2	TRBV2	CASSDGGVNYGYTF
few	TRBJ2-6	TRBV28	CASSFPNSGSGANVLTF
.	TRBJ2-7	TRBV7-9	CASSRRAGAYEQYF